Reported below is one T cell receptor beta chain. What it binds is unknown. This record belongs to a study of T cell responses to AZD1222 COVID-19 vaccine. Study conclusions and caveats: The number of AZD1222 recipients seropositive at baseline was only five or six.

Profiling relied on immunoSEQ multiplex PCR, and the TCRdb table lists in-frame clones only, not all of them. The data contain some 130,000 clones, approximately 92% of them singletons. The input for sequencing was peripheral blood, taken 28 days after the second AZD1222 dose. The receptor was isolated from an adult who received the AZD1222 COVID-19 vaccine.

The CDR3: CASSPTIGNQPQHF. DNA for the CDR3: TGTGCCAGCAGTCCGACAATAGGCAATCAGCCCCAGCATTTT. This chain joins TRBV6-5 and TRBJ1-5; D ambiguous. Germline V gene sequence: CDR1 MNHEY, CDR2 SVGAGI. The CDR3 has 14 residues. V was shortened by 5 bases and J by 2 bases, with 10 bases between the two germline ends.